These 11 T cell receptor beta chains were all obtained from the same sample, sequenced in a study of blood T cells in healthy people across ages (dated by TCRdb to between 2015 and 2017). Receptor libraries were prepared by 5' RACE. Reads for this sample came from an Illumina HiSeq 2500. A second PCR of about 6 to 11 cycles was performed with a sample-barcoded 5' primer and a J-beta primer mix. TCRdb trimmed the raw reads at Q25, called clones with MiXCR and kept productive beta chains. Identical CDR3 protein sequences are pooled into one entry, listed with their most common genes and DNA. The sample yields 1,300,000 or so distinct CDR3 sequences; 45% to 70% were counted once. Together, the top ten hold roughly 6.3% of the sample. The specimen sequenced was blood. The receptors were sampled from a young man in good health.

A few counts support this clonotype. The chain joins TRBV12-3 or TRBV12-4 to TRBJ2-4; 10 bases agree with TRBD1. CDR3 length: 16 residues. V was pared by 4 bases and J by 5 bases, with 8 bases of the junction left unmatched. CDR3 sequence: CASSSRDRGSQNIQYF. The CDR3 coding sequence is TGTGCCAGCAGTTCCCGGGACAGGGGATCCCAAAACATTCAGTACTTC.

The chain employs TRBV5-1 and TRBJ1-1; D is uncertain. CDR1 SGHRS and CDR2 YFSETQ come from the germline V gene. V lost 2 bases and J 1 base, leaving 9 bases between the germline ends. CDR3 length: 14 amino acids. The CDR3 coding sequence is TGCGCCAGCAGCTTTGCCGTACCGAACACTGAAGCTTTCTTT. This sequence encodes CASSFAVPNTEAFF.

CDR3 sequence (DNA): TGCGCCAGCAGACACTACCTCTTGGACAGTGAACCCGGAAACACCATATATTTT. This translates into CASRHYLLDSEPGNTIYF. The chain has TRBV5-1 and TRBJ1-3; D is perhaps TRBD1 (6 bases). Germline CDR1 is SGHRS and CDR2 is YFSETQ. Deletions cut 5 bases from V and 4 bases from J, with 25 bases between. This CDR3 has 18 amino acids.

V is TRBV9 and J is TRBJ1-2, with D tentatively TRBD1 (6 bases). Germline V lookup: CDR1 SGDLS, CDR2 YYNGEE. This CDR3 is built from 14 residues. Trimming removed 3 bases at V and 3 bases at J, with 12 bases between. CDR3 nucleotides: TGTGCCAGCAGCGCTGGGACAATCCACTATGGCTACACCTTC. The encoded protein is CASSAGTIHYGYTF.

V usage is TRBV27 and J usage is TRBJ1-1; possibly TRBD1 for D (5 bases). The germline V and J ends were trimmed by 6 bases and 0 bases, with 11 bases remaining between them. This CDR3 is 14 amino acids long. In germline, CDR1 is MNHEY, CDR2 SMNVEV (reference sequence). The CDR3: CASRIQDLNTEAFF. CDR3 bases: TGTGCCAGCAGGATACAGGACTTGAACACTGAAGCTTTCTTT.

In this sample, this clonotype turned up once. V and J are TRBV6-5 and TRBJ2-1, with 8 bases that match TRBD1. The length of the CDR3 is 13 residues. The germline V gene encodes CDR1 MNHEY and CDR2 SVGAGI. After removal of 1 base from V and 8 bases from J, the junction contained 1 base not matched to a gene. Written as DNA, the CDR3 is TGTGCCAGCAGTTACTTCAGGGGGCATGAGCAGTTCTTC. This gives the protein CASSYFRGHEQFF.

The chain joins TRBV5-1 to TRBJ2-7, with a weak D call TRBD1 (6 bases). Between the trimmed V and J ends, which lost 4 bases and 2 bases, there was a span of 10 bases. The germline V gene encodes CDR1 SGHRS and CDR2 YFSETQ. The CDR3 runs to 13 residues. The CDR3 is CASSGDTAYEQYF. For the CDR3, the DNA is TGCGCCAGCAGCGGGGACACCGCCTACGAGCAGTACTTC. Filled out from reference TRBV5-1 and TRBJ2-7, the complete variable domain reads KAGVTQTPRYLIKTRGQQVTLSCSPISGHRSVSWYQQTPGQGLQFLFEYFSETQRNKGNFPGRFSGRQFSNSRSEMNVSTLELGDSALYLCASSGDTAYEQYFGPGTRLTVT.

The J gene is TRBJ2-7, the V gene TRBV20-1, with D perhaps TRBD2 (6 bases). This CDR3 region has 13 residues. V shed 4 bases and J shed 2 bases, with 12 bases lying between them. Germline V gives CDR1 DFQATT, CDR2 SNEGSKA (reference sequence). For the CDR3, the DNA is TGCAGTGCTATGCGGGAAGCGACCTACGAGCAGTACTTC. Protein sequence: CSAMREATYEQYF.

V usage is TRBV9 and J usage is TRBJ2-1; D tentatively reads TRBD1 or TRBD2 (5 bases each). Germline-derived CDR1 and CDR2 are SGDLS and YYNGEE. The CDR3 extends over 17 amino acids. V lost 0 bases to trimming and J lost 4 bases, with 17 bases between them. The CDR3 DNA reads TGTGCCAGCAGCGTAGCTCCCGGGGCAGCTAAGTACAATGAGCAGTTCTTC. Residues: CASSVAPGAAKYNEQFF.

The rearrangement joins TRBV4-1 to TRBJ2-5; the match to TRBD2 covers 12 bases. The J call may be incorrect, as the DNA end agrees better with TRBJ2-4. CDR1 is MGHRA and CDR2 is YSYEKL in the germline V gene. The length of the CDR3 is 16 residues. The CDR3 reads CASSPRLAGEKNIQYF. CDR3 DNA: TGCGCCAGCAGCCCCCGACTAGCGGGGGAGAAAAACATTCAGTACTTC.

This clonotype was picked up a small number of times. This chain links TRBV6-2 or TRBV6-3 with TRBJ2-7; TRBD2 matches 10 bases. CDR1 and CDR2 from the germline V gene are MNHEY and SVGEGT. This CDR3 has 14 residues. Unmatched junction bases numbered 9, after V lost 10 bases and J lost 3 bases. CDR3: CATDRLAGDYEQYF. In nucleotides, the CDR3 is TGTGCCACCGATAGGCTAGCGGGAGACTACGAGCAGTACTTC.